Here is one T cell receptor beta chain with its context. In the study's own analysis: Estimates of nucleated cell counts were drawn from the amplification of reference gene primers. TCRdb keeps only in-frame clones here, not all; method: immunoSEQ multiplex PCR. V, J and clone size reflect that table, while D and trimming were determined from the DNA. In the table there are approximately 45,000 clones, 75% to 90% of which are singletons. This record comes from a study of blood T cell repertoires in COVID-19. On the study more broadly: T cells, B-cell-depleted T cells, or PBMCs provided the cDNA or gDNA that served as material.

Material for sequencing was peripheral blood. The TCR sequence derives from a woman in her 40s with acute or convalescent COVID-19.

The CDR3 bases are TGTGCCAGCAGCGGGCAGGGGGCCATGGACTCCTACGAGCAGTACTTC. Translation gives CASSGQGAMDSYEQYF. The chain recombines TRBV12-1 with TRBJ2-7; the D call of TRBD1 is as the table states it, not checked on the DNA. TRBV12-1 is a listed pseudogene. The CDR3 covers 16 residues.